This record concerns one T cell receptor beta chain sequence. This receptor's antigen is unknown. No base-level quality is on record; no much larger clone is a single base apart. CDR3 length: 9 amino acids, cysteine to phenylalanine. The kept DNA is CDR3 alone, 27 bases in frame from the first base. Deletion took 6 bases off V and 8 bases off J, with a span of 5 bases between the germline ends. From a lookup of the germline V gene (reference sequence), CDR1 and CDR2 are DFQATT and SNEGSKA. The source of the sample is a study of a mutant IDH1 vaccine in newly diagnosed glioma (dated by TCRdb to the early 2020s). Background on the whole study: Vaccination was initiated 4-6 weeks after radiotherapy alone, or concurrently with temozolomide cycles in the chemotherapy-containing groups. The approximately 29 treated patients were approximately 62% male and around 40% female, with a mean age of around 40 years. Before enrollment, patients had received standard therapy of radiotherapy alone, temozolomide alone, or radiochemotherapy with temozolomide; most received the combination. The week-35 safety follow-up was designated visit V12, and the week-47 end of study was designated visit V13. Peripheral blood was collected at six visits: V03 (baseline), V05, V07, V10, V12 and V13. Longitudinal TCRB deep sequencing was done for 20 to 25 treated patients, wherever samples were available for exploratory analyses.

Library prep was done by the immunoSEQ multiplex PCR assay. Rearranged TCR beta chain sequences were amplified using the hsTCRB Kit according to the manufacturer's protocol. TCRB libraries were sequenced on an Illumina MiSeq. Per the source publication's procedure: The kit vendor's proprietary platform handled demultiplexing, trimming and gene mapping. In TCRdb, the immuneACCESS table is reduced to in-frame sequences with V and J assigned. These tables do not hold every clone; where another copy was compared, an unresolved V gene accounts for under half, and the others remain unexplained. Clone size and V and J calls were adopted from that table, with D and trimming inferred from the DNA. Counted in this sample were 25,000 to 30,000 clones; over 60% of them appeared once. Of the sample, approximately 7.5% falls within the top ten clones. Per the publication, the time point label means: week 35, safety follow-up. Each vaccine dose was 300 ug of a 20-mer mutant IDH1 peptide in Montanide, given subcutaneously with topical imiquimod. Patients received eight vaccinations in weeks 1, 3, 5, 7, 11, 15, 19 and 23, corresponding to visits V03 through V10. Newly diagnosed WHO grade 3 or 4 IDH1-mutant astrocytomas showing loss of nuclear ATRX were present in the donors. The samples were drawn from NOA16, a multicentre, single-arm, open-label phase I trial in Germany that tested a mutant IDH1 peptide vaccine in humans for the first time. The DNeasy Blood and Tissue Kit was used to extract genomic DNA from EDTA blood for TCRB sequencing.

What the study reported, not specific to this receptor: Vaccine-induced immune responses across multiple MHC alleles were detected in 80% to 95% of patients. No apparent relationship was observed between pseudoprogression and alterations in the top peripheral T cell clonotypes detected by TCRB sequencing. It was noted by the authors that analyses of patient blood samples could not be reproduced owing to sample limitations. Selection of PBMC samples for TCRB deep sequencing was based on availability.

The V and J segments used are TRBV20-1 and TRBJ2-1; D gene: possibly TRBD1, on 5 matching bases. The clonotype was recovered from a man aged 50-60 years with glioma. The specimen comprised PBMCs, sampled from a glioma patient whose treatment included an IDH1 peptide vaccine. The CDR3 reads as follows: CSAGDEQFF. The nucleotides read TGCAGTGCAGGGGATGAGCAGTTCTTC.